The present entry profiles one T cell receptor beta chain with its context. The sample holds many counts of this clonotype. No cognate antigen has been identified for it. No base qualities exist here, and no much larger clone lies one base off it. The CDR3 spans 16 residues, from the cysteine through the phenylalanine. Only the CDR3 part of the read is kept: 48 bases, read in frame from the first base. The germline V gene supplies CDR1 SGHRS and CDR2 YFSETQ. Deletion took 0 bases off V and 0 bases off J, with a span of 9 bases between the germline ends. TCR libraries were constructed from roughly 380 ng RNA using the Immunoverse kit, and molecular barcoded adaptors covering alpha/delta and beta/gamma chains were employed. The same RNA used for transcriptome sequencing was used for TCR library preparation. Sequencing of TCR libraries was carried out on an Illumina HiSeq 4000 with 2 x 150 cycles. As for the original processing: TCR reads were aligned to human V, D, J and C references and assembled into CDR3 clonotypes with MiXCR, including quality filtering and error correction. The tcR package in R was used to analyze clonotype counts and gene usage diversity. For inspection of raw mapping reads, RNA-seq reads were mapped by STAR aligner version 2.5.3a onto GRCh37 of the human genome. To test how sequencing depth affected the clonotypes detected, IR-seq fastq files were randomly downsampled with Seqtk 1.3. TCRdb ran its own pipeline on the public reads, namely fastp trimming at Q25 and MiXCR clone calling, and kept in-frame beta chains. When rows share a CDR3 protein, they turn into one entry using the most common DNA and genes. The V and J calls shown here were made by TCRdb, not taken from the authors' results. A total of around 65,000 distinct CDR3 sequences appear in this sample, roughly 20% of them only once. The ten largest clones add up to approximately 11% of the sample.

Every patient had bone marrow sampled at the time of active disease. Ficoll-Hypaque density gradient centrifugation was used to isolate the bone marrow mononuclear cells. Myeloma plasma cells were removed and CD138-negative cells were collected by negative selection after labeling with CD138 magnetic microbeads on a MACS separator. Flow cytometry on an Attune NxT with CD138 antibodies was used to check the purity of the isolated cells. TRIzol reagent was used to extract total RNA, which was then quantified with a NanoDrop spectrophotometer. Paired RNA-seq and IR-seq were performed on each patient's CD138-negative bone marrow sample. These data belong to a study of read filtering for tumor transcriptome and immune sequencing (dated by TCRdb to between 2020 and 2021). In the study overall: The cohort was composed of approximately 17 male and 14 to 15 female patients, with a mean age of about 65 years and an age range of about 45 to 90. After DNase treatment, whole-transcriptome libraries were prepared using the TruSeq RNA Access Library Prep Kit. TCR-region mapped reads per sample ranged from about 4 to 10.27 million with IR-seq versus only about 85 to 1273 with RNA-seq. By revised international staging, eight or nine patients were R-ISS I, about 15 were R-ISS II and roughly 7 were R-ISS III. One main goal was a read-filtering strategy for immune repertoire data, in particular deciding whether clonotypes backed by only one read should be removed. Using the same bone marrow samples, the study compared TCR repertoires obtained by targeted immune repertoire sequencing with those obtained by bulk whole-transcriptome sequencing.

The investigation overall reported the following: Compared with RNA-seq, IR-seq captured clonotypes at much higher depth and more reliably, and a smaller IR-seq throughput was enough to identify most shared clonotypes. Rather than purified T cells, the sorted CD138-negative fraction was a mixed bone marrow immune population. Removing single-read clonotypes increased the correlation between IR-seq and RNA-seq shared clonotype proportions. Single-read clonotypes made up roughly 80% of clonotypes but only 3.5% to 4% of total reads in IR-seq, compared with around 71% of clonotypes and around 41% of reads in RNA-seq.

The clonotype originates from a donor over 35 with multiple myeloma. The sequenced sample consisted of a population of CD138-negative cells sorted from bone marrow. Per the publication, the cell subset or site label means: bone marrow mononuclear cells depleted of CD138+ plasma/myeloma cells by negative magnetic selection. This sequence uses TRBV5-1 and TRBJ2-2, with the D gene uncertain. The DNA reads TGCGCCAGCAGCTTGGACTCCCTCGCGAACACCGGGGAGCTGTTTTTT. The resulting protein is CASSLDSLANTGELFF.